This T cell receptor (beta chain) was sequenced for a study of cytomegalovirus exposure and HLA in healthy donors. In germline, CDR1 is ENHRY, CDR2 SYGVKD. The CDR3 length is 17 residues. After removal of 3 bases from V and 4 bases from J, the junction contained 12 bases not matched to a gene. Findings of the study overall: Rates of TCR association differed by HLA locus in a later analysis, with DRB1 highest and HLA-C lowest. High sensitivity and specificity were reportedly achieved when the classifier diagnosed cytomegalovirus status. After further analysis at a later stage, roughly 15,000 TCR beta sequences were associated with HLA alleles at 0.05 false discovery rate.

It was with 60 Vbeta and 13 Jbeta primers that the PCR ran. This table comes from immunoSEQ multiplex PCR, and its TCRdb copy is limited to in-frame clones, with some not included. This table holds roughly 140,000 clones, roughly 76% found once. For this clone: The antigen is unknown.

The rearrangement joins TRBV10-3 to TRBJ2-1; 7 bases are shared with TRBD2. The sequenced material came from PBMCs. The sequence derives from a human donor in good health. CDR3 coding DNA: TGTGCCATCAGTGAATCCGACTACCAGCGGGGATACAATGAGCAGTTCTTC. It codes for CAISESDYQRGYNEQFF.